This T cell receptor (beta chain) was found in a study of cytomegalovirus exposure and HLA in healthy donors. The PCR was carried out with 60 Vbeta primers and 13 Jbeta primers. Some clones are missing from TCRdb's copy, which holds only in-frame ones; the method was immunoSEQ multiplex PCR. The table lists about 160,000 clones, approximately 78% of them singletons, with under 2% in the top ten. The CDR3 sequence is 14 residues long. V dropped 7 bases and J dropped 1 base, with 11 bases sitting between them. Germline V lookup: CDR1 SNHLY, CDR2 FYNNEI. J is TRBJ2-1 and V is TRBV2; D perhaps matches TRBD2 (6 bases). Sequenced sample: PBMCs. This sequence originates from a woman between 18 and 29 years old in good health and CMV-seronegative. The CDR3 sequence: CASTLRESYNEQFF. The CDR3 nucleotides read TGTGCCAGCACCTTGCGGGAATCCTACAATGAGCAGTTCTTC.